This TCR beta chain stems from a study of human T cells and chemical hapten exposure. The table lists this clonotype with many counts. The antigen remains undetermined. There are 15 residues in the CDR3. Germline V CDR1 and CDR2: MNHEY, SVGEGT. With V trimmed by 5 bases and J by 3 bases, 8 bases remained unmatched. The time point was: patch test 1, 2 weeks after DPC sensitization. As for treatment: therapeutic diphenylcyclopropenone sensitization with weekly scalp DPC. Overall study findings and caveats: Every donor had alopecia, and their immune response may therefore differ from healthy people's. While controls formed fewer of them, expanded TCRs formed significantly more large CDR3 similarity clusters. After DPC sensitization, TCRs above 1 in 1000 frequency showed no change.

Individual cDNA molecules received unique molecular identifiers in the library. TCRdb reanalysed the RACE reads using MiXCR and keeps one entry per CDR3 protein. The repertoire has about 380,000 distinct CDR3 sequences, more than 4.5% of them found once; the top ten carry over 2%. The input for sequencing was whole blood, taken in connection with sensitization to the hapten diphenylcyclopropenone (DPC). The sequence came from a woman between 50 and 59 years old with alopecia areata. Some clones in this sample may be carry-over from other donors' samples. V gene TRBV6-2 or TRBV6-3 combines with J gene TRBJ2-7; 9 nucleotides line up with TRBD1. The CDR3 sequence is CASSLPGTGLYEQYF. The CDR3 nucleotides are TGTGCCAGCAGTCTCCCCGGGACAGGGCTCTACGAGCAGTACTTC.